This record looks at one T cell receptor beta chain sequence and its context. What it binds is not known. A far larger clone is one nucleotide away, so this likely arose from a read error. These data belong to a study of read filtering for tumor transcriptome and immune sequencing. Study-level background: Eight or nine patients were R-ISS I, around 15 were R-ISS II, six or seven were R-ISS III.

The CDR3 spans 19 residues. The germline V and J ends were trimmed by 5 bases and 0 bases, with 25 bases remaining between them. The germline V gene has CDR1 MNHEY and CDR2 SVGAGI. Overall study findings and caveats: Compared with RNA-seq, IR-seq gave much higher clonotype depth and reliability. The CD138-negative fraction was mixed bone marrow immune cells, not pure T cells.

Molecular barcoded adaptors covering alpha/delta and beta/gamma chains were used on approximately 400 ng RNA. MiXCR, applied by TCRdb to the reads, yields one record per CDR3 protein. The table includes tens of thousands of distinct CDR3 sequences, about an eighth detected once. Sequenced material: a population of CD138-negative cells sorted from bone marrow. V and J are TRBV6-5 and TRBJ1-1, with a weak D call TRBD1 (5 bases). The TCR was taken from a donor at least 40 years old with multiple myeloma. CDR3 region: CASSPHSGAGMLLNTEAFF. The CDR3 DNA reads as TGTGCCAGCAGTCCCCACTCCGGGGCAGGGATGCTTTTGAACACTGAAGCTTTCTTT.